A selection of T cell receptor beta chains follows, all from one sample in a study of T cells in tumors after PD-1 blockade. Here immunoSEQ multiplex PCR was the method, and the copy in TCRdb shows in-frame clones only, minus some. The sample contains 9,500 to 15,000 clones, 63% of which appear only once. This material consisted of tumor tissue, taken before anti-PD-1 treatment. These receptors came from a human donor with basal cell carcinoma. Both conserved end residues are part of each CDR3. The order of the fields is clone size, J gene, V gene, D gene, CDR3 DNA, CDR3 protein. The D gene is left open where the match is weak. Expanded clones get a size class; other rows say once, few or many, or leave the size out.

>-|TRBJ1-2|TRBV27|-
TGTGCCAGCAGTTTATCTACAGGGTCCTATGGCTACACCTTC
CASSLSTGSYGYTF
>-|TRBJ2-1|TRBV7-2|TRBD2
TGTGCCAGCAGCGTTTCTAGCGGGAACAATGAGCAGTTCTTC
CASSVSSGNNEQFF
>-|TRBJ2-3|TRBV5-1|TRBD2
TGCGCCACCATGACTAGCGGCACTAGCACAGATACGCAGTATTTT
CATMTSGTSTDTQYF
>few|TRBJ2-5|TRBV6-1|-
TGTGCCAGCAGTGACGACCCGGGGAGGGAGACCCAGTACTTC
CASSDDPGRETQYF
>-|TRBJ2-7|TRBV28|-
TGTGCCAGCAGCCCCCGTGGGCGTTGGGGGGTCGAGCAGTACTTC
CASSPRGRWGVEQYF
>-|TRBJ2-7|TRBV2|TRBD2
TGTGCCAGCAGTGAGGCTAGCGGGGGGTTAAGCTCCTACGAGCAGTACTTC
CASSEASGGLSSYEQYF
>few|TRBJ2-2|TRBV5-8|-
TGTGCCAGCATCCCGACCCCCAAAGGGACCGGGGAGCTGTTTTTT
CASIPTPKGTGELFF
>-|TRBJ1-2|TRBV12-3/TRBV12-4|TRBD1
TGTGCCAGCAGTATCCCCGGGACAGGGGGCTACACCTTC
CASSIPGTGGYTF
>-|TRBJ2-5|TRBV5-8|TRBD1
TGTGCCAGCAGCTGGGGGACAGGGTCTGAGGAGACCCAGTACTTC
CASSWGTGSEETQYF
>-|TRBJ2-5|TRBV7-9|-
TGTGCCAGCTCTTTACGGGGAGAAGCGGCTGAGGGAGAGACCCAGTACTTC
CASSLRGEAAEGETQYF
>-|TRBJ2-3|TRBV11-3|-
TGTGCCAGCAGCGATCTCCAGGGACTCACAGATACGCAGTATTTT
CASSDLQGLTDTQYF
>-|TRBJ1-1|TRBV6-5|TRBD1
TGTGCCAGCAGACCGGGACAGGCGAACACTGAAGCTTTCTTT
CASRPGQANTEAFF
>-|TRBJ1-5|TRBV21-1|-
TGTGCCAGCAGCAAATTGTTAGCAGGACAGGGGGCGATTCAGCCCCAGCATTTT
CASSKLLAGQGAIQPQHF
>-|TRBJ1-6|TRBV14|-
TGTGCCAGCTCCAAGACAGGTTTAGGTTCACCCCTCCACTTT
CASSKTGLGSPLHF
>few|TRBJ2-6|TRBV7-9|TRBD1
TGTGCCAGCAGCCCAGGACAGGGTTCTGGGGCCAACGTCCTGACTTTC
CASSPGQGSGANVLTF
>-|TRBJ1-4|TRBV6-1|-
TGTGCCAGCAGTGAAGCTGGGCACAAACTGTTTTTT
CASSEAGHKLFF
>-|TRBJ1-1|TRBV25-1|-
TGTGCCAGCAGTGAATCGGCAGGGTTGAACACTGAAGCTTTCTTT
CASSESAGLNTEAFF
>-|TRBJ2-7|TRBV5-6|-
TGTGCCAGCAGCTTAGGAGGGATATACGAGCAGTACTTC
CASSLGGIYEQYF
>-|TRBJ2-7|TRBV6-5|-
TGTGCCAGCAGGAGCTTCTTAAGCTCCTACGAGCAGTACTTC
CASRSFLSSYEQYF
>-|TRBJ2-5|TRBV7-2|-
TGTGCCAGCAGCTTTTTCGGGACGGAACGCCAAGAGACCCAGTACTTC
CASSFFGTERQETQYF
>-|TRBJ1-1|TRBV30|-
TGTGCCTGGAGTTCTGGGTTTAACACTGAAGCTTTCTTT
CAWSSGFNTEAFF
>-|TRBJ1-2|TRBV6-5|-
TGTGCCAGCAGTTACGGCACCCTCTATGGCTACACCTTC
CASSYGTLYGYTF
>-|TRBJ2-7|TRBV3-1/TRBV3-2|-
TGTGCCAGCAGCTCCGAGAGGTACGAGCAGTACTTC
CASSSERYEQYF
>once|TRBJ2-7|TRBV20-1|-
TGCAGTGCTAGAGATGCCTACGAGCAGTACTTC
CSARDAYEQYF
>few|TRBJ1-4|TRBV4-3|-
TGCGCCAGCAGCCCCAGACAAGATGAAAAACTGTTTTTT
CASSPRQDEKLFF
>-|TRBJ1-1|TRBV25-1|-
TGTGCCAGCAGTGAATCCCAGGGAACGCACACTGAAGCTTTCTTT
CASSESQGTHTEAFF
>-|TRBJ2-1|TRBV14|-
TGTGCCAGCAGCCAAGTCTCCCTCTTGATGCATGAGCAGTTCTTC
CASSQVSLLMHEQFF
>-|TRBJ2-2|TRBV28|TRBD1
TGTGCCACCGGTCGGACAGGGGGCACCGGGGAGCTGTTTTTT
CATGRTGGTGELFF
>-|TRBJ2-2|TRBV6-2/TRBV6-3|-
TGTGCCAGCAGTTACAGGGTGGGCACCGGGGAGCTGTTTTTT
CASSYRVGTGELFF
>-|TRBJ1-3|TRBV5-1|-
TGCGCCAGCAGCTTGGGGCTGGGGCAAAGCTCTGGAAACACCATATATTTT
CASSLGLGQSSGNTIYF
>-|TRBJ2-1|TRBV7-2|-
TGTGCCAGCAGCTCCCCCTGGGATGCAGCTTATGAGCAGTTCTTC
CASSSPWDAAYEQFF
>-|TRBJ1-1|TRBV27|-
TGTGCCAGCAGTCCGCAAGTCGGGTCTGGGAACACTGAAGCTTTCTTT
CASSPQVGSGNTEAFF
>-|TRBJ2-2|TRBV7-6|-
TGTGCCAGCAGCCTATCCGTGCAGTCGAACACCGGGGAGCTGTTTTTT
CASSLSVQSNTGELFF
>-|TRBJ2-3|TRBV19|-
TGTGCCAGTAGTCGTTCTAGCACAGATACGCAGTATTTT
CASSRSSTDTQYF
>-|TRBJ2-6|TRBV5-6|-
TGTGCCAGCGATACTACTACATCTGGGGCCAACGTCCTGACTTTC
CASDTTTSGANVLTF
>few|TRBJ1-5|TRBV3-1/TRBV3-2|-
TGTGCCAGCAGTCGACAGGTCCAGGAGCCCCAGCATTTT
CASSRQVQEPQHF
>-|TRBJ1-6|TRBV7-9|-
TGTGCCAGCAGCTTAGCGGGCGTCGGACACGGTGCAAATTCACCCCTCCACTTT
CASSLAGVGHGANSPLHF